A single sample is the source of the 8 T cell receptor beta chains below, sequenced in a study of cytotoxic CD8 clonotypes in ibrutinib-treated CLL (dated by TCRdb to about 2021). Library method: the immunoSEQ multiplex PCR assay. This is the immuneACCESS table as TCRdb keeps it, with only in-frame sequences that have V and J called. A part of the clones is gone; compared with another copy, unresolved V genes explain less than half, and the rest is unexplained. The sample has around 42,000 clones on record, just over 65% of them singletons. Under 25% of the sample is in the top ten clones. The time point label on this specimen signifies: approximately 2 years on ibrutinib. The specimen comprised PBMCs, sampled after 24 months of ibrutinib treatment. All receptors derive from a human donor with chronic lymphocytic leukemia.

This clone occurred once. Other DNA sequences of this sample code for an identical CDR3. The chain couples TRBV2 to TRBJ1-5, with D possibly being TRBD1 (5 bases). This CDR3 contains 14 residues. With 4 bases removed from V and 4 bases from J, the gap between germline ends came to 11 bases. Germline V lookup: CDR1 SNHLY, CDR2 FYNNEI. The CDR3 DNA is TGTGCCAGCAGTGGGGGTCAGGGAAATCAGCCCCAGCATTTT. It translates to CASSGGQGNQPQHF.

V gene TRBV2 combines with J gene TRBJ2-7, with D unresolved. Germline V lookup: CDR1 SNHLY, CDR2 FYNNEI. The CDR3 is 13 residues long. The V end lost 4 bases, the J end lost 4 bases, and 11 bases lay between the germline ends. The CDR3 loop reads CASSATGPYEQYF. CDR3 in DNA: TGTGCCAGCAGTGCGACCGGGCCATACGAGCAGTACTTC.

This clone showed up just a few times. The chain carries TRBV6-1 and TRBJ2-7; D remains ambiguous. The germline CDR1 and CDR2 sequences are MNHNS and SASEGT. This CDR3 is 10 amino acids long. V was trimmed by 10 bases and J by 3 bases, leaving 7 bases between them. The CDR3: CATEYYEQYF. The DNA of the CDR3 is TGTGCCACCGAGTACTACGAGCAGTACTTC.

The gene calls are TRBV7-9 and TRBJ2-1, with 7 bases lining up with TRBD2. V was pared by 4 bases and J by 0 bases, with 0 bases of the junction left unmatched. Germline values: CDR1 SEHNR, CDR2 FQNEAQ (reference sequence). The length of the CDR3 is 14 residues. The CDR3 sequence is CASSSSGSYNEQFF. Here the CDR3 DNA reads TGTGCCAGCAGCTCTAGCGGCTCCTACAATGAGCAGTTCTTC.

The chain couples TRBV2 to TRBJ2-7; 10 nucleotides agree with TRBD1. The CDR3 has 15 residues. V was clipped by 10 bases and J by 6 bases; unmatched bases: 15. CDR1 SNHLY and CDR2 FYNNEI come from the germline V gene. CDR3 bases: TGTGCCACCGCCGGCACCGGGACAGGGGTAGGCGAGCAGTACTTC. Protein sequence: CATAGTGTGVGEQYF.

The table lists this clone with a few counts. The chain is built from TRBV7-6 and TRBJ2-1; 7 bases are shared with TRBD1. The CDR3 has 13 residues. The V and J ends lost 7 bases and 9 bases, in that order; junction bases with no gene match: 9. The V gene's germline CDR1 is SGHVS and CDR2 FNYEAQ. As DNA, the CDR3 is TGTGCCAGCACGCCGGGACAGACCCGTGAGCAGTTCTTC. Residues: CASTPGQTREQFF.

The chain combines TRBV5-4 with TRBJ2-7; the match to TRBD2 covers 10 bases. This CDR3 spans 14 amino acids. Germline V gene data show CDR1 as SGHNT and CDR2 as YYREEE (reference sequence). V was clipped by 4 bases and J by 10 bases; unmatched bases: 11. CDR3 loop: CASSTGRLAGHQYF. In DNA form, the CDR3 reads TGTGCCAGCAGCACCGGGAGACTAGCGGGCCACCAGTACTTC. Combining the CDR3 with reference TRBV5-4 and TRBJ2-7 gives the whole variable domain ETGVTQSPTHLIKTRGQQVTLRCSSQSGHNTVSWYQQALGQGPQFIFQYYREEENGRGNFPPRFSGLQFPNYSSELNVNALELDDSALYLCASSTGRLAGHQYFGPGTRLTVT.

The chain has TRBV19 and TRBJ2-5; 7 nucleotides agree with TRBD2. The germline gives CDR1 LNHDA, CDR2 SQIVND (reference sequence). V dropped 4 bases and J dropped 5; count of bases not matched to a gene: 4. The CDR3 extends over 13 amino acids. The CDR3 here is CASSRTRGETQYF. CDR3 bases: TGTGCCAGTAGTAGGACTAGAGGGGAGACCCAGTACTTC.